This T cell receptor (beta chain) was sequenced in a study of identical twins. There were only healthy Caucasians among the donors. Study observations and caveats: Findings depended on cross-sectional statistics rather than tracking the same donors.

Template switching, a step in the protocol, added a universal primer site, and cDNA carried unique molecular identifiers. TCRdb passed the 5' RACE reads through MiXCR, listing each CDR3 protein once. The profile shows hundreds of thousands of distinct CDR3 sequences, roughly 6% of them singletons. As concerns this clonotype: Its target is unknown.

Sequenced: naive T cells sorted from blood. The sequence was obtained from a man between 18 and 29 years old in good health.

CDR3 region: CASHRPDRGQETQYF. CDR3 in DNA: TGTGCCAGCCATAGACCGGACAGGGGCCAAGAGACCCAGTACTTC. The genes are TRBV5-6 and TRBJ2-5, with 9 bases aligning to TRBD1. The ends lost 7 bases at V and 1 base at J; junction bases unmatched: 8. Germline assignment: CDR1 SGHDT and CDR2 YYEEEE. This CDR3 has 15 amino acids.